The rows below give T cell receptor beta chains drawn from one sample of a study of sequential checkpoint blockade in melanoma. Profiling relied on immunoSEQ multiplex PCR, and the TCRdb table lists in-frame clones only, not all of them. This sample has about 14,000 clones, with 50% to 55% found just once. The sequencing here drew on CD8+ T cells sorted from blood (inferred from file names), taken from a patient given nivolumab and ipilimumab in sequence. The receptor source for this set is a human donor with melanoma. The CDR3 runs from the conserved cysteine through the conserved F or W.

v_gene	j_gene	CDR3aa
TRBV5-5	TRBJ1-4	CASSLGQGGTNEKLFF
TRBV5-3	TRBJ1-1	CARSLRTGGNTEAFF
TRBV5-4	TRBJ1-6	CASSHQTGLNSPLHF
TRBV5-6	TRBJ2-3	CASSWEQGPSLDTQYF
TRBV29-1	TRBJ2-7	CSVDSSGYEQYF
TRBV19	TRBJ1-2	CASSIRRAYGYTF
TRBV15	TRBJ2-7	CATSSRQGIYEQYF
TRBV5-1	TRBJ2-3	CASSYGQGEGTQYF
TRBV2	TRBJ2-7	CASGLGTSGVAYEQYF
TRBV7-9	NA	CASSFTGQGQSYEQYF
TRBV6-6	TRBJ2-3	CASSYTQRGPDTQYF
TRBV19	TRBJ2-1	CASSIPGSEQFF
TRBV6-4	TRBJ1-1	CATPRAAYQGRTEAFF
TRBV30	TRBJ2-7	CAWSIGRYEQYF